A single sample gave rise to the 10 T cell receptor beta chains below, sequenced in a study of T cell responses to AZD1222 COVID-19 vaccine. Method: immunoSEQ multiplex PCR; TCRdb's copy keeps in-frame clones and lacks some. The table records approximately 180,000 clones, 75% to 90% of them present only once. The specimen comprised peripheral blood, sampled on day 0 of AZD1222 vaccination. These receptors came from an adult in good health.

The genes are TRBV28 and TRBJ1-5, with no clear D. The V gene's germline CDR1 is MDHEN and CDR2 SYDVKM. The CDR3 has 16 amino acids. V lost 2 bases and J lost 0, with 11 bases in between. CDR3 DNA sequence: TGTGCCAGCAGTTTACTAAACAGAATTAGCAATCAGCCCCAGCATTTT. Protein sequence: CASSLLNRISNQPQHF.

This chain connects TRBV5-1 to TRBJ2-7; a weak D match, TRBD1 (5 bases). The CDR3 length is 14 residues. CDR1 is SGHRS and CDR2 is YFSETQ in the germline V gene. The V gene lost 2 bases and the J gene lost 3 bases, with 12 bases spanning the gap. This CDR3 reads CASSFMAGNYEQYF. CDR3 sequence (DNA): TGCGCCAGCAGCTTCATGGCAGGGAACTACGAGCAGTACTTC.

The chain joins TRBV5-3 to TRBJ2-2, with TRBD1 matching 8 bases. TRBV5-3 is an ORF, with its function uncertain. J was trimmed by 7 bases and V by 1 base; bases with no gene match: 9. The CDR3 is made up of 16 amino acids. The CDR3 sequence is CARSLRTTGEVGELFF. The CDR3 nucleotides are TGTGCCAGAAGCTTGAGGACGACAGGGGAGGTCGGGGAGCTGTTTTTT.

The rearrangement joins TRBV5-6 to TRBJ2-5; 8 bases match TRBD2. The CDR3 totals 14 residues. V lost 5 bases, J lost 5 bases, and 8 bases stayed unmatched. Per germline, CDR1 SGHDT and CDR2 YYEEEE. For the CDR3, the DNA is TGTGCCAGCAGTTACGGGACTAGTCACGAGACCCAGTACTTC. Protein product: CASSYGTSHETQYF.

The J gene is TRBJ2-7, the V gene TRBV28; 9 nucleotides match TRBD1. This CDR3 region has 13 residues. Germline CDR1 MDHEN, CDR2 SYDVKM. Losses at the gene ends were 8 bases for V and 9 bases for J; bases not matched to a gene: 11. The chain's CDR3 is CASRDRVLRVQYF. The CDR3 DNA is TGTGCCAGCCGGGACAGGGTTTTGCGCGTGCAGTACTTC.

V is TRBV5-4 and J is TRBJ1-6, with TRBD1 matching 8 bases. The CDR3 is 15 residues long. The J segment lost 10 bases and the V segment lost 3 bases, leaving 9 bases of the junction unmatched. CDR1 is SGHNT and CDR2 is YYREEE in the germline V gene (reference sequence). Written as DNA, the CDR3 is TGTGCCAGCAGCTGGGGGACAGGCCTACAATCACCCCTCCACTTT. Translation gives CASSWGTGLQSPLHF.

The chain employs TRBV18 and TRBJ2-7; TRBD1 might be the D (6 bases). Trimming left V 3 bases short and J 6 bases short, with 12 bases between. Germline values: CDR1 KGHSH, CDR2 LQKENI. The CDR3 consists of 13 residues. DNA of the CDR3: TGTGCCAGCTCACCGCACAGGGCTAGCGAGCAGTACTTC. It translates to CASSPHRASEQYF.

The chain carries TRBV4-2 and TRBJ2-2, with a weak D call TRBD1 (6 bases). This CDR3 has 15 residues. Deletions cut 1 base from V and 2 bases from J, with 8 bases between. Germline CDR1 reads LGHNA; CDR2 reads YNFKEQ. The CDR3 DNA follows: TGTGCCAGCAGCCAAGGGGGGCACAACACCGGGGAGCTGTTTTTT. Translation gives CASSQGGHNTGELFF.

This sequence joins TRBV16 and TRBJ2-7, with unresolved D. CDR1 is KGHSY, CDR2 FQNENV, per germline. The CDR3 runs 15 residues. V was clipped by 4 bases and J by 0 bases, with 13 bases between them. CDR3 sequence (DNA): TGTGCCAGCAGCCGCCCTTCCGGAGTCTCCTACGAGCAGTACTTC. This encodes CASSRPSGVSYEQYF.

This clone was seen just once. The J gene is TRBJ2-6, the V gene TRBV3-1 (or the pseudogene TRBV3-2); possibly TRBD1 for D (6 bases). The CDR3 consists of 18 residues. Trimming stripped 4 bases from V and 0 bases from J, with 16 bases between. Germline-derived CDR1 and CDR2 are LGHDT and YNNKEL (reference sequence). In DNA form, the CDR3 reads TGTGCCAGCAGCCTACGGACAGCTTCCAGCTCTGGGGCCAACGTCCTGACTTTC. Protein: CASSLRTASSSGANVLTF.